The 5 T cell receptor beta chains listed next were all sequenced from one sample in a study of T cells in Graves' hyperthyroidism and ophthalmopathy. Amplified TCR beta CDR3 regions came from RNA transcripts. Researchers ran a first-round RT-PCR on the TCR CDR3 using the HTBI primer set. TCRdb re-analysed the multiplex PCR reads in MiXCR, keeping a single row per CDR3 protein. This sample has some 550,000 distinct CDR3 sequences, with 16% found just once. Sequenced: blood. The receptor source for this set is a woman between 40 and 50 years old with Graves' ophthalmopathy.

This clonotype was detected a few times. This chain uses TRBV20-1 with TRBJ2-3; 8 bases are a match to TRBD2. After removal of 1 base from V and 8 bases from J, the junction contained 11 bases not matched to a gene. This CDR3 spans 15 amino acids. Germline values: CDR1 DFQATT, CDR2 SNEGSKA (reference sequence). Written as DNA, the CDR3 is TGCAGTGCTAGAGTAAATAGCGGGGCCCTTGCTACGCAGTATTTT. This translates into CSARVNSGALATQYF.

This clonotype turned up a few times. J is TRBJ1-5 and V is TRBV19, with a possible D match to TRBD1 (6 bases). The CDR3 has 15 residues. The ends were cut back, 6 bases at V and 6 bases at J, with 18 bases in the middle. CDR1 and CDR2 (germline): LNHDA, SQIVND (reference sequence). As DNA, the CDR3 is TGTGCCAGTAGCACCCGGAACAGGGACGGTCAGCCCCAGCATTTT. Translation: CASSTRNRDGQPQHF.

The V and J genes are TRBV3-1 and TRBJ2-1; maybe TRBD2 (7 bases). CDR3 length equals 17 residues. Between the trimmed V and J ends, which lost 3 bases and 6 bases, there was a span of 21 bases. Germline CDR1 reads LGHDT; CDR2 reads YNNKEL (reference sequence). The CDR3 DNA sequence: TGTGCCAGCAGCCATCCCGTGGGGGGGGGGGCCTCCAATGAGCAGTTCTTC. This translates into CASSHPVGGGASNEQFF.

This clonotype occurred many times. The chain combines TRBV5-1 with TRBJ2-7; 8 bases fit TRBD1. V lost 0 bases and J lost 5; bases outside the gene matches: 7. This CDR3 is 15 amino acids long. Germline V gene sequence: CDR1 SGHRS, CDR2 YFSETQ. CDR3 in amino acids: CASSLDLRQGNEQYF. DNA for the CDR3: TGCGCCAGCAGCTTGGATCTGCGACAGGGGAACGAGCAGTACTTC.

This clonotype showed up many times. J is TRBJ1-5 and V is TRBV3-1; a possible D gene is TRBD1 (5 bases). The CDR3 consists of 14 residues. The germline gives CDR1 LGHDT, CDR2 YNNKEL (reference sequence). With 4 bases removed from V and 0 bases from J, the gap between germline ends came to 7 bases. CDR3 nucleotides: TGTGCCAGCAGCCGACAGATTAGCAATCAGCCCCAGCATTTT. Translating gives CASSRQISNQPQHF.